By frequency in the sample, the clone carrying this TCR beta chain is medium-sized. The antigen remains undetermined. In the source study's methods: For papillary thyroid cancer, a distant-metastasis classifier was constructed from CDR3 differences observed across clinicopathological groups. TCRdb reanalyzed the PCR reads via MiXCR. The V and J calls reflect TCRdb's pipeline rather than the authors' work. The sample lists around 30,000 clones, around 19% seen once, with 8% in the top ten. Germline-derived CDR1 and CDR2 are LNHNV and YYDKDF (reference sequence). Losses at the gene ends were 5 bases for V and 5 bases for J; bases not matched to a gene: 7. This CDR3 spans 15 amino acids. Patients had received no treatment of any kind before thyroid surgery. The source of the sample is a study of metastatic and nonmetastatic thyroid tumors. Study-level information: Repertoires were compared across blood and tumor or nodule tissue from malignant and benign thyroid patients. Study-level results: A significant increase in TCR beta diversity was reportedly seen in malignant thyroid tumors relative to benign nodules, in blood and tumor.

The sequenced sample was blood. V is TRBV15 and J is TRBJ2-5; 11 bases are shared with TRBD1. This sequence originates from a female donor with papillary thyroid cancer or a benign thyroid nodule (not recorded which). Some clones in this sample may be carry-over from other donors' samples. CDR3 DNA: TGTGCCACCAGCGGGGGACAGGGGGATATGGAGACCCAGTACTTC. It codes for CATSGGQGDMETQYF.